This passage covers 20 T cell receptor beta chains from one sample sequenced in a study of T cell repertoires in cytomegalovirus infection (dated by TCRdb to about 2019). Sequencing used an Illumina HiSeq 1500. The raw public data were reprocessed by TCRdb itself: fastp quality trimming at Q25, MiXCR clonotype calling, in-frame beta chains only. Duplicate CDR3 protein sequences are folded into a single record with the most common DNA and genes. This sample has around 260,000 distinct CDR3 sequences in its table, and 9.1% of those were observed once. The biggest ten clones account for over 12% of the sample. Sequenced: PBMCs. The origin of the receptors is a human donor in good health (CMV status not recorded). Some clones in this sample may be carry-over from other donors' samples.

This clonotype was found many times. V and J are TRBV20-1 and TRBJ2-1, with TRBD2 matching 7 bases. CDR1 is DFQATT, CDR2 SNEGSKA, per germline (reference sequence). V was pared by 0 bases and J by 0 bases, with 2 bases of the junction left unmatched. The CDR3 consists of 15 residues. DNA for the CDR3: TGCAGTGCTAGAGATGGACTAGACTCCTACAATGAGCAGTTCTTC. Translation gives CSARDGLDSYNEQFF.

This clonotype came up many times. The gene calls are TRBV7-2 and TRBJ1-2; possibly TRBD1 for D (5 bases). The CDR3 is 15 amino acids. Germline loops: CDR1 SGHTA, CDR2 FQGNSA. V was pared by 2 bases and J by 10 bases, with 20 bases between. The CDR3 nucleotides are TGTGCCAGCAGCTTAAACTCGGCAGGGAAGAGTATCTACACCTTC. Its translation is CASSLNSAGKSIYTF.

This clonotype was recorded at least ten times. The V call is TRBV7-2, the J call TRBJ2-3, with 10 bases matching TRBD1. Trimming took 5 bases from V and 4 from J; bases not matched to a gene: 6. The V gene's germline CDR1 is SGHTA and CDR2 FQGNSA. This CDR3 is built from 15 residues. CDR3 nucleotides: TGTGCCAGCAGCACTCGGACAGGGGGGGCAGATACGCAGTATTTT. It yields the protein CASSTRTGGADTQYF.

This clonotype was counted ten times or more. The chain is built from TRBV7-2 and TRBJ1-5; 8 positions agree with TRBD1. CDR1 is SGHTA and CDR2 is FQGNSA in the germline V gene. V gave up 6 bases and J gave up 4 bases; unmatched junction bases: 8. The CDR3 contains 15 residues. CDR3 amino acids: CASSFDRGPNQPQHF. The CDR3 region has the DNA TGTGCCAGCAGTTTCGACAGGGGCCCAAATCAGCCCCAGCATTTT.

The chain combines TRBV7-2 with TRBJ2-7; TRBD1 might be the D (6 bases). In germline, CDR1 is SGHTA, CDR2 FQGNSA. This CDR3 comprises 15 residues. Trimming removed 4 bases from V and 0 bases from J, with 13 bases in between. CDR3 sequence (DNA): TGTGCCAGCAGCTCAGGACAGTTACCCTCCTACGAGCAGTACTTC. Amino acids: CASSSGQLPSYEQYF.

In its sample, this clonotype was seen a few times. This sequence joins TRBV18 and TRBJ2-5; D tentatively reads TRBD1 or TRBD2 (5 bases each). Trimming removed 0 bases at V and 3 bases at J, with 17 bases between. The CDR3 covers 17 residues. Germline V gene lookup returns CDR1 KGHSH and CDR2 LQKENI. In DNA, the CDR3 is TGTGCCAGCTCACCACCTGTTTACCGGGACGGAAAAGAGACCCAGTACTTC. This translates into CASSPPVYRDGKETQYF.

The chain combines TRBV20-1 with TRBJ1-5; possibly TRBD1 for D (5 bases). Trimming removed 0 bases from V and 7 bases from J, with 19 bases in between. Germline loops: CDR1 DFQATT, CDR2 SNEGSKA (reference sequence). This CDR3 region has 16 residues. CDR3 amino acids: CSARDARRGRGQPQHF. The CDR3 coding sequence is TGCAGTGCTAGAGACGCCCGGCGGGGGAGAGGGCAGCCCCAGCATTTT.

This clonotype was detected a few times. J is TRBJ1-6 and V is TRBV7-6; a weak D match, TRBD1 (5 bases). Trimming cost V 1 base and J 7 bases, with 11 bases left between them. Germline loops: CDR1 SGHVS, CDR2 FNYEAQ. The CDR3 consists of 15 residues. The CDR3 DNA follows: TGTGCCAGCAGCTTAGGGGACCGACAAAATTCACCCCTCCACTTT. Translation gives CASSLGDRQNSPLHF.

V usage is TRBV30 and J usage is TRBJ1-1; D is uncertain. V was clipped by 1 base and J by 0 bases, with 6 bases between them. The length of the CDR3 is 13 residues. CDR1 GTSNPN and CDR2 SVGIG come from the germline V gene (reference sequence). The CDR3 region is CAWSAAVNTEAFF. DNA for the CDR3: TGTGCCTGGAGTGCCGCCGTGAACACTGAAGCTTTCTTT.

This clonotype has just a few counts. The V and J genes are TRBV7-9 and TRBJ2-7, with 10 bases lining up with TRBD1. The CDR3 covers 14 residues. V shed 1 base and J 5 bases; nucleotides not matched to a gene: 2. Germline V gives CDR1 SEHNR, CDR2 FQNEAQ (reference sequence). Here the CDR3 DNA reads TGTGCCAGCAGCTTAGAGACAGGGGGCAACGAGCAGTACTTC. This codes for CASSLETGGNEQYF.

This clonotype was recorded many times. The chain is built from TRBV27 and TRBJ1-6; tentatively, D is TRBD1 (5 bases). The CDR3 is 15 residues long. From germline, CDR1 is MNHEY and CDR2 SMNVEV (reference sequence). Trimming removed 6 bases at V and 9 bases at J, with 18 bases between. Here the CDR3 reads CASSHQGEGSSPLHF. The CDR3, as DNA: TGTGCCAGCAGCCACCAGGGTGAGGGTAGTTCACCCCTCCACTTT.

This clonotype was observed many times. The V and J genes are TRBV7-2 and TRBJ2-3; D gene uncertain. This CDR3 is built from 13 residues. Trimming took off 2 bases at V and 6 bases at J, with 9 bases between the two ends. CDR1 is SGHTA, CDR2 FQGNSA, per germline. The chain's CDR3 is CASSLRRMDTQYF. The DNA of the CDR3 is TGTGCCAGCAGCTTACGAAGGATGGATACGCAGTATTTT.

This sequence joins TRBV5-1 and TRBJ2-5; D remains unclear. Deletions cut 0 bases from V and 5 bases from J, with 8 bases between. Looked up from germline, CDR1 is SGHRS and CDR2 is YFSETQ. This CDR3 region has 13 residues. This chain's CDR3 is CASSLDHFETQYF. The CDR3 DNA is TGCGCCAGCAGCTTGGACCATTTTGAGACCCAGTACTTC.

This clonotype was recorded many times. V usage is TRBV15 and J usage is TRBJ1-1; no firm D call. The V and J ends lost 4 bases and 4 bases respectively, with 13 bases between them. The CDR3 runs 14 residues. Per the germline V gene, CDR1 is LNHNV and CDR2 is YYDKDF (reference sequence). The CDR3 DNA is TGTGCCACCAGCACCCCCGGGGATGGCACTGAAGCTTTCTTT. This gives the protein CATSTPGDGTEAFF.

Regarding this clonotype: A single base separates this from a much larger clone, so it may be a read error. V usage is TRBV6-6 and J usage is TRBJ2-1; D may be TRBD2 (6 bases). Trimming stripped 6 bases from V and 6 bases from J, with 18 bases between. The germline V gene encodes CDR1 MNHNY and CDR2 SVGAGI (reference sequence). The CDR3 has 15 amino acids. The CDR3, as DNA: TGTGCCAGCAGCCCCGGGGCTAGCGCGTCCAATGAGCAGTTCTTC. This gives the protein CASSPGASASNEQFF.

This clonotype has at least ten counts. CDR3 sequence (DNA): TGTGCCAGCAGCCTTAGTCAGGGGACCGAGCAGTACTTC. It codes for CASSLSQGTEQYF. V usage is TRBV7-2 and J usage is TRBJ2-7; weak D call: TRBD1 (6 bases). Trimming removed 5 bases from V and 6 bases from J, with 14 bases in between. Germline loops: CDR1 SGHTA, CDR2 FQGNSA. This CDR3 spans 13 amino acids.

This clonotype was seen at least ten times. J is TRBJ2-5 and V is TRBV7-2; D remains ambiguous. The CDR3 runs to 13 residues. Germline assignment: CDR1 SGHTA and CDR2 FQGNSA. V lost 2 bases and J 3 bases, leaving 7 bases between the germline ends. CDR3 sequence: CASSLIKEETQYF. The CDR3 DNA is TGTGCCAGCAGCTTAATTAAGGAAGAGACCCAGTACTTC.

This clonotype has at least ten counts. The chain carries TRBV7-2 and TRBJ2-1, with TRBD2 matching 9 bases. CDR3 length: 15 amino acids. Trimming at V came to 3 bases and at J to 9 bases, leaving 9 bases not matched to a gene. Germline CDR1 is SGHTA and CDR2 is FQGNSA. CDR3 residues: CASSFRGGAWSEQFF. In nucleotides, the CDR3 is TGTGCCAGCAGCTTCCGCGGGGGGGCATGGAGTGAGCAGTTCTTC. The full variable domain, completed using reference TRBV7-2 and TRBJ2-1, is GAGVSQSPSNKVTEKGKDVELRCDPISGHTALYWYRQSLGQGLEFLIYFQGNSAPDKSGLPSDRFSAERTGGSVSTLTIQRTQQEDSAVYLCASSFRGGAWSEQFFGPGTRLTVL.

This clonotype was seen ten or more times. J is TRBJ1-2 and V is TRBV4-1; D is undetermined. This CDR3 is built from 15 residues. From germline, CDR1 is MGHRA and CDR2 YSYEKL. Trimming removed 0 bases at V and 4 bases at J, with 12 bases between. The CDR3 protein is CASSQDSGIPYGYTF. The CDR3 DNA sequence: TGCGCCAGCAGCCAAGACTCTGGGATCCCCTATGGCTACACCTTC.

This clonotype showed up many times. The chain joins TRBV7-2 to TRBJ2-3; perhaps D is TRBD1 or TRBD2 (5 bases each). The germline CDR1 and CDR2 sequences are SGHTA and FQGNSA. Trimming removed 5 bases from V and 2 bases from J, with 11 bases in between. The CDR3 runs to 14 residues. The CDR3 protein is CASSPRGTTDTQYF. The CDR3 coding sequence is TGTGCCAGCAGCCCACGGGGCACCACAGATACGCAGTATTTT.